These 23 T cell receptor beta chains share one sample of origin, sequenced in a study of T-cell memory formation after mild COVID-19. MiXCR, applied by TCRdb to the 5' RACE reads, yields one record per CDR3 protein. The sample records some 120,000 distinct CDR3 sequences, 16% being singletons. The sample comprised PBMCs or a T cell subset sorted from them (not recorded which). The receptors derive from an adult woman who had mild COVID-19 (a few samples of this study predate the infection). Cell type and time point are not known.

The sample holds a few counts of this clonotype. V is TRBV4-2 and J is TRBJ2-7; D call uncertain. Trimming pared 1 base from V and 4 bases from J, leaving 23 bases between. The CDR3 totals 18 residues. Germline lookup yields CDR1 LGHNA and CDR2 YNFKEQ. The CDR3 nucleotides read TGTGCCAGCAGCCAAGTTCGGGCCTCGGCAGCAGCTAATTACGAGCAGTACTTC. Amino acid sequence: CASSQVRASAAANYEQYF.

The chain recombines TRBV28 with TRBJ2-5; weak D call: TRBD2 (6 bases). The V gene's germline CDR1 is MDHEN and CDR2 SYDVKM. The V gene lost 6 bases and the J gene lost 0 bases, with 14 bases spanning the gap. This CDR3 region has 15 residues. This chain's CDR3 is CASSPHGGYQETQYF. CDR3 coding DNA: TGTGCCAGCAGCCCGCACGGGGGATACCAAGAGACCCAGTACTTC.

This clonotype has more than one count but fewer than ten. V usage is TRBV7-2 and J usage is TRBJ1-2; TRBD1 aligns across 10 bases. The CDR3 runs to 14 residues. V lost 2 bases to trimming and J lost 4 bases; unmatched junction nucleotides: 1. Germline V gene data show CDR1 as SGHTA and CDR2 as FQGNSA. In DNA, the CDR3 is TGTGCCAGCAGCTTATGGGACAGGGGCTATGGCTACACCTTC. Translated: CASSLWDRGYGYTF.

This clonotype was detected only a few times. This sequence joins TRBV28 and TRBJ2-7; 7 bases align to TRBD1. Trimming took 5 bases from V and 3 from J; bases not matched to a gene: 7. CDR1 is MDHEN, CDR2 SYDVKM, per germline. The CDR3 is made up of 14 amino acids. Here the CDR3 reads CASSRSRTGYEQYF. Written as DNA, the CDR3 is TGTGCCAGCAGTAGATCACGGACAGGCTACGAGCAGTACTTC.

The V gene is TRBV9, the J gene TRBJ1-1; TRBD1 might be the D (6 bases). The V end lost 4 bases, the J end lost 3 bases, and 16 bases lay between the germline ends. There are 15 residues in the CDR3. Germline CDR1 reads SGDLS; CDR2 reads YYNGEE. The CDR3 reads CASSPGVGSYTEAFF. The CDR3 DNA reads as TGTGCCAGCAGCCCAGGGGTCGGTTCCTACACTGAAGCTTTCTTT.

This clonotype was detected only a few times. This chain links TRBV12-3 or TRBV12-4 with TRBJ1-1; 7 bases agree with TRBD1. Germline trimming cut 10 bases from V and 1 base from J; bases unmatched to any gene: 9. The CDR3 is 14 amino acids. The CDR3 loop reads CATTTGTANTEAFF. In nucleotides, the CDR3 is TGTGCCACAACGACCGGGACAGCGAACACTGAAGCTTTCTTT.

This clonotype was counted between two and nine times. The CDR3, as DNA: TGTGCCAGCAGTTACGCAGCGGGTAACTCCTACGAGCAGTACTTC. It translates to CASSYAAGNSYEQYF. The chain is built from TRBV6-2 or TRBV6-3 and TRBJ2-7; D possibly corresponds to TRBD2 (6 bases). The germline gives CDR1 MNHEY, CDR2 SVGEGT. This CDR3 is 15 amino acids long. Trimming left V 2 bases short and J 0 bases short, with 11 bases between.

V and J are TRBV6-5 and TRBJ1-6; tentative D call: TRBD1 (6 bases). The germline V gene encodes CDR1 MNHEY and CDR2 SVGAGI. V was cut by 3 bases and J by 8 bases, with 14 bases left in between. CDR3 length equals 15 residues. CDR3 bases: TGTGCCAGCAGTTATACCGGACAGCCGGATTCACCCCTCCACTTT. This codes for CASSYTGQPDSPLHF.

V usage is TRBV29-1 and J usage is TRBJ2-1, with a possible D match to TRBD1 (6 bases). The CDR3 is made up of 14 amino acids. V lost 0 bases and J 5 bases, leaving 11 bases between the germline ends. In germline, CDR1 is SQVTM, CDR2 ANQGSEA. The CDR3 region is CSVEDGNRDNEQFF. The CDR3 region has the DNA TGCAGCGTTGAAGATGGAAACAGGGACAATGAGCAGTTCTTC.

This clonotype was detected once. This chain joins TRBV3-1 and TRBJ2-3; the D gene is possibly TRBD1 (5 bases). Per germline, CDR1 LGHDT and CDR2 YNNKEL (reference sequence). CDR3 size: 12 residues. V lost 4 bases, J lost 5 bases, and 7 bases lay in between. CDR3 nucleotide sequence: TGTGCCAGCAGCCGGGGCGGAGATACGCAGTATTTT. It is translated as CASSRGGDTQYF.

This clonotype was detected ten times or more. V usage is TRBV7-2 and J usage is TRBJ2-3; 7 bases fit TRBD2. The length of the CDR3 is 16 residues. The germline gives CDR1 SGHTA, CDR2 FQGNSA. Trimming took 5 bases from V and 2 from J; bases not matched to a gene: 10. The DNA for the CDR3 is TGTGCCAGCAGCCGATCTAGCGGAACCTACACAGATACGCAGTATTTT. Translating it yields CASSRSSGTYTDTQYF.

The chain has TRBV5-1 and TRBJ1-6; 7 bases fit TRBD1. CDR3 length equals 15 residues. V trimming: 7 bases; J trimming: 3 bases; junction bases outside the gene matches: 7. In germline, CDR1 is SGHRS, CDR2 YFSETQ. The CDR3 DNA sequence: TGCGCCAGCTCCCGGGACAGCAACTATAATTCACCCCTCCACTTT. This encodes CASSRDSNYNSPLHF.

The chain uses TRBV2 and TRBJ2-7; tentative D call: TRBD1 (5 bases). The CDR3 is 12 amino acids. V lost 6 bases and J lost 0, with 6 bases in between. Germline CDR1 reads SNHLY; CDR2 reads FYNNEI. The CDR3 sequence is CASRDISYEQYF. DNA for the CDR3: TGTGCCAGCAGGGACATCTCCTACGAGCAGTACTTC.

This clonotype came up a few times. The chain is built from TRBV7-3 and TRBJ2-3, with unresolved D. V lost 3 bases and J lost 5, with 15 bases in between. This CDR3 is 15 amino acids long. The germline CDR1 and CDR2 sequences are SGHTA and FQGTGA. CDR3 amino acids: CASSFGGPPGDTQYF. The DNA of the CDR3 is TGTGCCAGCAGCTTTGGCGGCCCCCCCGGAGATACGCAGTATTTT.

The chain links TRBV7-2 to TRBJ1-1; TRBD1 matches 9 bases. With V trimmed by 5 bases and J by 4 bases, 8 bases remained unmatched. From germline, CDR1 is SGHTA and CDR2 FQGNSA. The CDR3 has 15 residues. This CDR3 is CASSAQGADITEAFF. Written as DNA, the CDR3 is TGTGCCAGCAGCGCACAGGGGGCAGATATCACTGAAGCTTTCTTT.

This chain connects TRBV5-5 to TRBJ1-5; tentative D call: TRBD1 (6 bases). The CDR3 extends over 15 amino acids. CDR1 is SGHKS, CDR2 YYEKEE, per germline (reference sequence). V lost 6 bases, J lost 1 base, and 14 bases lay in between. The CDR3 sequence: CASTRGQGSNQPQHF. The CDR3 DNA follows: TGTGCCAGCACCCGCGGGCAGGGGAGCAATCAGCCCCAGCATTTT.

The genes are TRBV11-1 and TRBJ2-2, with D perhaps matching TRBD2 (5 bases). CDR3 length equals 16 residues. V was trimmed by 7 bases and J by 6 bases, leaving 21 bases between them. Germline V gene sequence: CDR1 SGHAT, CDR2 FQDESV (reference sequence). In DNA, the CDR3 is TGTGCCAGCACCACCCAAGGGAGCAGCAGCGCCGGGGAGCTGTTTTTT. Translating gives CASTTQGSSSAGELFF.

The chain employs TRBV7-9 and TRBJ2-7, with D maybe TRBD1 (6 bases). V dropped 5 bases and J dropped 1 base, with 12 bases sitting between them. The CDR3 is made up of 14 amino acids. Looked up from germline, CDR1 is SEHNR and CDR2 is FQNEAQ (reference sequence). CDR3 nucleotide sequence: TGTGCCAGCAGCAACCGGGACACGTCCTACGAGCAGTACTTC. As protein: CASSNRDTSYEQYF. The variable domain in full, completed from reference TRBV7-9 and TRBJ2-7, reads DTGVSQNPRHKITKRGQNVTFRCDPISEHNRLYWYRQTLGQGPEFLTYFQNEAQLEKSRLLSDRFSAERPKGSFSTLEIQRTEQGDSAMYLCASSNRDTSYEQYFGPGTRLTVT.

This clonotype was seen more than once but under ten times. CDR3 protein: CATAGTENTEAFF. For the CDR3, the DNA is TGTGCCACCGCAGGGACAGAGAACACTGAAGCTTTCTTT. The chain links TRBV10-3 to TRBJ1-1, with 7 bases fitting TRBD1. This CDR3 region has 13 residues. Per germline, CDR1 ENHRY and CDR2 SYGVKD. V was pared by 10 bases and J by 1 base, with 6 bases of the junction left unmatched.

V is TRBV5-1 and J is TRBJ2-1, with 11 bases aligning to TRBD2. Germline assignment: CDR1 SGHRS and CDR2 YFSETQ. The ends lost 3 bases at V and 6 bases at J; junction bases unmatched: 8. CDR3 length equals 16 residues. CDR3 DNA sequence: TGCGCCAGCAGCTCGGCTACCGGGACTAGCGGCAATGAGCAGTTCTTC. Its protein is CASSSATGTSGNEQFF.

A few counts support this clonotype. The chain joins TRBV20-1 to TRBJ1-2; TRBD1 agrees at 8 bases. CDR1 and CDR2 from the germline V gene are DFQATT and SNEGSKA (reference sequence). Trimming took 3 bases from V and 6 from J; bases not matched to a gene: 9. This CDR3 is built from 14 residues. DNA for the CDR3: TGCAGTGCTAGTGCCTCGGCAGGGGGCCATGGCTACACCTTC. Translating it yields CSASASAGGHGYTF.

This clonotype was observed at least ten times. This chain uses TRBV20-1 with TRBJ2-7; 7 bases line up with TRBD2. Germline CDR1 reads DFQATT; CDR2 reads SNEGSKA (reference sequence). The trim removed 0 bases at V and 2 bases at J, leaving 4 bases unmatched. The CDR3 runs to 14 residues. CDR3 amino acids: CSAREGGDTYEQYF. The CDR3 DNA sequence: TGCAGTGCTAGAGAGGGGGGGGATACCTACGAGCAGTACTTC.

The chain recombines TRBV9 with TRBJ1-1; D remains ambiguous. The CDR3 has 13 amino acids. V gave up 2 bases and J gave up 1 base, with 6 bases separating them. Germline CDR1 reads SGDLS; CDR2 reads YYNGEE. CDR3 DNA sequence: TGTGCCAGCAGCGTGGGTTCGAACACTGAAGCTTTCTTT. It yields the protein CASSVGSNTEAFF.